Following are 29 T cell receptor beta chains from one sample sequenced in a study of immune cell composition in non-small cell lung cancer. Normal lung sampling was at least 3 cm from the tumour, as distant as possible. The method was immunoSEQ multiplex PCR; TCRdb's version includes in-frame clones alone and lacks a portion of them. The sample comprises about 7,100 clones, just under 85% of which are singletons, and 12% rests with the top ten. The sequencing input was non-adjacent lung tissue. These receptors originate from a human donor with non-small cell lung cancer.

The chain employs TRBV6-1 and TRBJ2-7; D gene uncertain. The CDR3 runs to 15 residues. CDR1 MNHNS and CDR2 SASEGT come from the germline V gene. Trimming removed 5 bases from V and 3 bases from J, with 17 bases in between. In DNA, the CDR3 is TGTGCCAGCAGTCCCCCCGGCAGGACCCTCTACGAGCAGTACTTC. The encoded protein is CASSPPGRTLYEQYF.

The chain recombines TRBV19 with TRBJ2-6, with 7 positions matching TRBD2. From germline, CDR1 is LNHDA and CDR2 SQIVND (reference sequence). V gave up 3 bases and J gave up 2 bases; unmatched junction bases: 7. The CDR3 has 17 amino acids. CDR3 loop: CASSIGGGITGANVLTF. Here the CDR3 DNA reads TGTGCCAGTAGTATTGGCGGGGGAATAACTGGGGCCAACGTCCTGACTTTC.

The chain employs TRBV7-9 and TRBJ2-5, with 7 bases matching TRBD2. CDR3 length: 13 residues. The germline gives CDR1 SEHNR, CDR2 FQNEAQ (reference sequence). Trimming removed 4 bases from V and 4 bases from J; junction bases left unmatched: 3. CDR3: CASSSTSRETQYF. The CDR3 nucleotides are TGTGCCAGCAGCTCGACTAGCAGAGAGACCCAGTACTTC.

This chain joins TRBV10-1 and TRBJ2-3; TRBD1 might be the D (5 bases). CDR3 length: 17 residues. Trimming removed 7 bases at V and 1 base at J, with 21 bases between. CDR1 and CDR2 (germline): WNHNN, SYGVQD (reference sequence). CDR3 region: CASMGLGISICTDTQYF. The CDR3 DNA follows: TGCGCCAGCATGGGGCTCGGCATTTCGATTTGCACAGATACGCAGTATTTT.

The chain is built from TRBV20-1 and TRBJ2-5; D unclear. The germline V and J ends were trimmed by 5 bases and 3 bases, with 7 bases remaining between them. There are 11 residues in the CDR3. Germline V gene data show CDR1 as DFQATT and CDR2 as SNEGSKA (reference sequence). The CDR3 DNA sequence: TGCAGTGCTCTGGGTGAAGAGACCCAGTACTTC. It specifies CSALGEETQYF.

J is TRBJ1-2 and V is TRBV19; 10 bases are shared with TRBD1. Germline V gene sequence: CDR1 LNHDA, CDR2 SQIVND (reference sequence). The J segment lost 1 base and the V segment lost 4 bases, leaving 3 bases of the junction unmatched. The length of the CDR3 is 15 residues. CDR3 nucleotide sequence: TGTGCCAGTAGTAGCGACAGGGGGCATAACTATGGCTACACCTTC. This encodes CASSSDRGHNYGYTF.

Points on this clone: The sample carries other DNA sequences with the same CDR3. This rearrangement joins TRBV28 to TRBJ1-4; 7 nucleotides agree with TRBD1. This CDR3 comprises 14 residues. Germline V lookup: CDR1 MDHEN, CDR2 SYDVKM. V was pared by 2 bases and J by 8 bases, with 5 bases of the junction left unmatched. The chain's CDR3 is CASSLPGGEEKLFF. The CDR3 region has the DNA TGTGCCAGCAGTTTACCAGGGGGAGAAGAAAAACTGTTTTTT.

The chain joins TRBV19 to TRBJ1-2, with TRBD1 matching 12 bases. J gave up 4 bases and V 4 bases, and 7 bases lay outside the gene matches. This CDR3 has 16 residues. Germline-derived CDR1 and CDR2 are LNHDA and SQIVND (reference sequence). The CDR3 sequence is CASSTFGTGGGYGYTF. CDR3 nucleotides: TGTGCCAGTAGTACCTTCGGGACAGGGGGCGGCTATGGCTACACCTTC.

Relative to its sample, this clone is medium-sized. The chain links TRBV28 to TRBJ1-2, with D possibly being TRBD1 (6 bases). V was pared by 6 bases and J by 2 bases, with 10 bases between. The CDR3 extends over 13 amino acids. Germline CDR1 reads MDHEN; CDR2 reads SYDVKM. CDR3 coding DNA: TGTGCCAGCAGCTCTACAGGGAACTATGGCTACACCTTC. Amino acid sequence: CASSSTGNYGYTF.

As DNA, the CDR3 is TGTGCCAGTAGGTCGGGGCCCTACTATGGCTACACCTTC. The encoded protein is CASRSGPYYGYTF. The chain recombines TRBV19 with TRBJ1-2; D is perhaps TRBD1 (5 bases). The ends were cut back, 6 bases at V and 3 bases at J, with 11 bases in the middle. The CDR3 spans 13 residues. Germline V gene data show CDR1 as LNHDA and CDR2 as SQIVND (reference sequence).

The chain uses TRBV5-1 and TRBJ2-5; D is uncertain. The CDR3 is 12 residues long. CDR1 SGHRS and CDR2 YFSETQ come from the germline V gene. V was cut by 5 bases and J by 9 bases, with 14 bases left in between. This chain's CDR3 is CASSPESSAQYF. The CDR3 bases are TGCGCCAGCAGTCCGGAAAGTTCCGCCCAGTACTTC.

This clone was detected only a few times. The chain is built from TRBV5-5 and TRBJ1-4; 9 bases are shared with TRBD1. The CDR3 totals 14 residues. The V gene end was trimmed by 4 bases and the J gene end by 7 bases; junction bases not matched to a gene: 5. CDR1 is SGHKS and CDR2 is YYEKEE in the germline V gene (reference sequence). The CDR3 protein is CASSRQGVIEKLFF. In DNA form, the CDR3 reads TGTGCCAGCAGCCGACAGGGGGTAATTGAAAAACTGTTTTTT.

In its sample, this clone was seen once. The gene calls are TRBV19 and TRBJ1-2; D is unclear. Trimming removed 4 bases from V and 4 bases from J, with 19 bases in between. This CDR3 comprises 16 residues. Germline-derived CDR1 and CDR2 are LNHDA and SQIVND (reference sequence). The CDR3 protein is CASSTWRQSRPYGYTF. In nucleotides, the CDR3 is TGTGCCAGTAGTACTTGGAGGCAGTCGCGTCCCTATGGCTACACCTTC.

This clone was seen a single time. The CDR3 DNA sequence: TGTGCCAGCAGCTTGGGGTCAGGAACGAACACTGAAGCTTTCTTT. Protein product: CASSLGSGTNTEAFF. The chain has TRBV7-9 and TRBJ1-1; no clear D gene. Trimming took off 3 bases at V and 1 base at J, with 12 bases between the two ends. The CDR3 has 15 residues. Germline CDR1 and CDR2: SEHNR and FQNEAQ (reference sequence).

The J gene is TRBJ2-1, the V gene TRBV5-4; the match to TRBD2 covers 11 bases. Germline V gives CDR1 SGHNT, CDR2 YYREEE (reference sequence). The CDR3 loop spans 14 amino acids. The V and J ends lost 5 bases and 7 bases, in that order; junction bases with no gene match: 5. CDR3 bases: TGTGCCAGCAGACTTTGGACTAGCGGGAATGAGCAGTTCTTC. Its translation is CASRLWTSGNEQFF.

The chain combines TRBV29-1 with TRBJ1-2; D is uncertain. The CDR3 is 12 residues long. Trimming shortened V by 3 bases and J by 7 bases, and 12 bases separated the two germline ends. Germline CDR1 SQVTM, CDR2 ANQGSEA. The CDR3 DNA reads TGCAGCGTTGACAGAATTCCCTCTGGCTACACCTTC. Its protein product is CSVDRIPSGYTF.

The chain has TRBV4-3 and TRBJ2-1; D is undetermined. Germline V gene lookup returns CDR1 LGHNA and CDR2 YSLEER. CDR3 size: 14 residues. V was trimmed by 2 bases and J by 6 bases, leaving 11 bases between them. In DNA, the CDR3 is TGCGCCAGCAGCCAACTCAGAACCTCCAATGAGCAGTTCTTC. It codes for CASSQLRTSNEQFF.

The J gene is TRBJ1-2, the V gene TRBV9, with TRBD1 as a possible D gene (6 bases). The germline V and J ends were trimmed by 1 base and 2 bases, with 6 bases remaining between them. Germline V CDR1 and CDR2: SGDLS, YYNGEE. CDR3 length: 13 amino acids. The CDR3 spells CASSVQGNYGYTF. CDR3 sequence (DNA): TGTGCCAGCAGCGTACAGGGGAACTATGGCTACACCTTC. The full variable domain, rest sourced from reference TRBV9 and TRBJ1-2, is DSGVTQTPKHLITATGQRVTLRCSPRSGDLSVYWYQQSLDQGLQFLIQYYNGEERAKGNILERFSAQQFPDLHSELNLSSLELGDSALYFCASSVQGNYGYTFGSGTRLTVV.

The CDR3 DNA follows: TGTGCCAGCAGCCAAGCGGGGTCCTCTGGGGCCAACGTCCTGACTTTC. Its protein product is CASSQAGSSGANVLTF. The J gene is TRBJ2-6, the V gene TRBV5-5; TRBD2 aligns across 7 bases. CDR1 and CDR2 (germline): SGHKS, YYEKEE (reference sequence). V lost 4 bases and J lost 0; bases outside the gene matches: 4. The CDR3 contains 16 residues.

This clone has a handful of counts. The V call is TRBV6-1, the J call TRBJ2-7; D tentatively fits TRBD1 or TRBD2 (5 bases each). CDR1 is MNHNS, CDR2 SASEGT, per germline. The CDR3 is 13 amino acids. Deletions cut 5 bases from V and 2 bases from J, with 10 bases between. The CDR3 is CASSYQGPYEQYF. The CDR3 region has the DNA TGTGCCAGCAGTTATCAGGGACCCTACGAGCAGTACTTC.

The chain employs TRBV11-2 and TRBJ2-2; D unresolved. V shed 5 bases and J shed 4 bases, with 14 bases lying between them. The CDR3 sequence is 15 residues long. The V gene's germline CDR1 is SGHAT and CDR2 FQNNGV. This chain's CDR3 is CASSPWYQSTGELFF. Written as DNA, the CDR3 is TGTGCCAGCAGCCCGTGGTATCAGTCCACCGGGGAGCTGTTTTTT.

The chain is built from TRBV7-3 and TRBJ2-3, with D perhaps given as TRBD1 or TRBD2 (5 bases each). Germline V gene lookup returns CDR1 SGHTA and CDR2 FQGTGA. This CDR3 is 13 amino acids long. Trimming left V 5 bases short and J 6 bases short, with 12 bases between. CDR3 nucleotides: TGTGCCAGCAGCCAACGGGGCCCGGATACGCAGTATTTT. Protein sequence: CASSQRGPDTQYF. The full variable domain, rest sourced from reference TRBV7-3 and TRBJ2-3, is GAGVSQTPSNKVTEKGKYVELRCDPISGHTALYWYRQSLGQGPEFLIYFQGTGAADDSGLPNDRFFAVRPEGSVSTLKIQRTERGDSAVYLCASSQRGPDTQYFGPGTRLTVL.

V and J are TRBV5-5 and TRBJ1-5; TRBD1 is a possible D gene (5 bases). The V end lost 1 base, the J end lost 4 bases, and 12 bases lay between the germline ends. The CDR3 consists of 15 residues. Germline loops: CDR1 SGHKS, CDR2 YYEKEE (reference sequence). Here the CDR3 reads CASSLYGGLNQPQHF. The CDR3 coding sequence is TGTGCCAGCAGCTTGTATGGGGGACTAAATCAGCCCCAGCATTTT.

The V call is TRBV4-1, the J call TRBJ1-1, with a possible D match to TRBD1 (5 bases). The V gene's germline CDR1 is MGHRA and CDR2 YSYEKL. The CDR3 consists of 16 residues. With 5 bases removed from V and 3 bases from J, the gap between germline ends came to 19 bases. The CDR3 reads CASSETGTPDDTEAFF. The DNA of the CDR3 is TGCGCCAGCAGCGAAACCGGGACGCCGGATGACACTGAAGCTTTCTTT.

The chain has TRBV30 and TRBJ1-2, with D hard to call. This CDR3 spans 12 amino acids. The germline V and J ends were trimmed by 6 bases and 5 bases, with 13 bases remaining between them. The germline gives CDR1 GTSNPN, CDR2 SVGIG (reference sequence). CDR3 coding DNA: TGTGCCTGCCCATCTTTAAGATATGGCTACACCTTC. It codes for CACPSLRYGYTF.

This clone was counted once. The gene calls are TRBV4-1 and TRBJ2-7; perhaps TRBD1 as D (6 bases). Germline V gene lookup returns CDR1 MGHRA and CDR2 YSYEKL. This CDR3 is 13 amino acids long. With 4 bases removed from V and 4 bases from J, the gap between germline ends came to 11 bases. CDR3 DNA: TGCGCCAGCAGCCCTACAGGGAAATACGAGCAGTACTTC. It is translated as CASSPTGKYEQYF.

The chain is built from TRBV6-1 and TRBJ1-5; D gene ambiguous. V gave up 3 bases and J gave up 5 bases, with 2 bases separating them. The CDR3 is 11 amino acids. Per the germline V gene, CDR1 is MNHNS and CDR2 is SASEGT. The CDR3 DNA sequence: TGTGCCAGCAGTGATTATCAGCCCCAGCATTTT. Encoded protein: CASSDYQPQHF.

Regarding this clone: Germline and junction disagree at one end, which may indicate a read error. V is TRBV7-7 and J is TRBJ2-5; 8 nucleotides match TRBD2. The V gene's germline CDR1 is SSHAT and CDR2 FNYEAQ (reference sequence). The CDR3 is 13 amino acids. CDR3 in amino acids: CASSQREGETQYF. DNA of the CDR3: TGTGCTAGCAGCCAACGGGAGGGCGAGACCCAGTACTTC. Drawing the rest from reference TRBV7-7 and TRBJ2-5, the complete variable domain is GAGVSQSPRYKVTKRGQDVTLRCDPISSHATLYWYQQALGQGPEFLTYFNYEAQPDKSGLPSDRFSAERPEGSISTLTIQRTEQRDSAMYRCASSQREGETQYFGPGTRLLVL.

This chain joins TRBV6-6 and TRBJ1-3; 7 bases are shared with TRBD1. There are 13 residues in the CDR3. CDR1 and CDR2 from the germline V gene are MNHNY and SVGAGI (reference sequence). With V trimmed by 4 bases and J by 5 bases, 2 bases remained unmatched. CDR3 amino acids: CASSSDRRNTIYF. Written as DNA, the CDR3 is TGTGCCAGCAGTTCGGACAGGCGAAACACCATATATTTT.